This T cell receptor beta chain was captured by sequencing in a study of T cells after yellow fever vaccination. One entry per CDR3 protein, called by TCRdb with MiXCR from the 5' RACE reads. The sample contains over 300,000 distinct CDR3 sequences, around 7% of which appear only once. With 0 bases removed from V and 1 base from J, the gap between germline ends came to 12 bases. The CDR3 extends over 16 amino acids. Germline CDR1 is SGHRS and CDR2 is YFSETQ. A word on this clonotype: Its antigen remains unknown.

Overall study results and limits: Though weaker, the secondary response peaked faster, on day 5 versus 15. Clonotypes appearing in both CD4 and CD8 compartments existed, and their share was small.

The sample here was PBMCs, taken about 41 days after the first yellow fever vaccination. V is TRBV5-1 and J is TRBJ2-3; D unclear. This clonotype was sampled from a man between 18 and 35 years old who received the YFV17D yellow fever vaccine. For the CDR3, the DNA is TGCGCCAGCAGCTTGGTGGTTTCGGCGGGCACAGATACGCAGTATTTT. It encodes CASSLVVSAGTDTQYF.